In its sample, the clone carrying this TCR beta chain was seen a few times. This sample is part of a study of blood T cells in healthy people across ages. The authors ran a second PCR of about 6 to 11 cycles using a sample-barcoded 5' primer and a J-beta primer mix. MiXCR, applied by TCRdb to the 5' RACE reads, yields one record per CDR3 protein. The table includes 1 million or so distinct CDR3 sequences, roughly 24% detected once. CDR1 SGHTA and CDR2 FQGNSA come from the germline V gene. This CDR3 has 14 residues. These same data were also listed under a study on T cells of mothers and their children.

The material sequenced was blood. The rearrangement uses TRBV7-2 and TRBJ2-5; D call uncertain. The DNA end is a closer match to TRBJ2-7, so the J assignment may be wrong. The sequence was obtained from a girl aged 2-10 years in good health. Here the CDR3 reads CASSSALGAYEQYF. In DNA, the CDR3 is TGTGCCAGCTCCTCGGCCCTTGGGGCCTACGAGCAGTACTTC.